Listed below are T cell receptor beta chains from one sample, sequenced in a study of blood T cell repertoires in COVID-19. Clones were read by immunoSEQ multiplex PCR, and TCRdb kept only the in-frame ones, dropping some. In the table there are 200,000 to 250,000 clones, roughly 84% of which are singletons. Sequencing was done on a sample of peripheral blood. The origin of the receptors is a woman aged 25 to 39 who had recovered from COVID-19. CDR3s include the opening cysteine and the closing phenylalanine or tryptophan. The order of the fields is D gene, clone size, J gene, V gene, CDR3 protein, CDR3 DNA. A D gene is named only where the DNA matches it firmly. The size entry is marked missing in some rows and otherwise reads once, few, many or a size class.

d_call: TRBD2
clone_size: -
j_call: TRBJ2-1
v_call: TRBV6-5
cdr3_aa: CASKNLAGVDNEQFF
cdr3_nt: TGTGCCAGCAAGAACCTAGCGGGAGTAGACAATGAGCAGTTCTTC

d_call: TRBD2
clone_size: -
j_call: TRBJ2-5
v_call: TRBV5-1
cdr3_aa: CASSSGGAQETQYF
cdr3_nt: TGCGCCAGCAGCTCGGGGGGTGCGCAAGAGACCCAGTACTTC

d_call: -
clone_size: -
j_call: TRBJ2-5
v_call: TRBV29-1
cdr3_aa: CSVEPGETQYF
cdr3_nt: TGCAGCGTTGAACCGGGAGAGACCCAGTACTTC

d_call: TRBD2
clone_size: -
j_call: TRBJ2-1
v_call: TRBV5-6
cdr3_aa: CASSLGFGGRSGNEQFF
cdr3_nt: TGTGCCAGCAGCTTGGGATTCGGCGGGAGAAGTGGCAATGAGCAGTTCTTC

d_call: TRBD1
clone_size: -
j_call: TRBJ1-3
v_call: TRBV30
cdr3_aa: CAWSVIWTGGLSGNTIYF
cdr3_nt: TGTGCCTGGAGTGTAATTTGGACAGGGGGCTTGTCTGGAAACACCATATATTTT

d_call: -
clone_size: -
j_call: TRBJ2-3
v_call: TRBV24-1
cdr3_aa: CATAIRGDTQYF
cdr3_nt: TGTGCCACCGCTATTAGGGGAGATACGCAGTATTTT

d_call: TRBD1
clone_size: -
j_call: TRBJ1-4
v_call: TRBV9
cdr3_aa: CASSATTGTGEKLFF
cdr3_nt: TGTGCCAGCAGCGCAACGACAGGGACCGGAGAAAAACTGTTTTTT

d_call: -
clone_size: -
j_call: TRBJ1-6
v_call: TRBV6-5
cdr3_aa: CASSSQGLGESPLHF
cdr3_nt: TGTGCCAGCAGTTCCCAGGGGCTTGGGGAATCACCCCTCCACTTT

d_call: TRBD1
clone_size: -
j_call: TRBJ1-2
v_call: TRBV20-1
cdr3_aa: CSAGTGDGYTF
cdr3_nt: TGCAGTGCCGGGACAGGGGATGGCTACACCTTC

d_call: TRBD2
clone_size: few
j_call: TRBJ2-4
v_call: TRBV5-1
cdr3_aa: CASSPLPGLEAKNIQYF
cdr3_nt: TGCGCCAGCAGCCCATTACCGGGACTAGAGGCCAAAAACATTCAGTACTTC

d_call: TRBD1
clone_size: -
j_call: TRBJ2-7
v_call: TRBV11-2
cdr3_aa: CASSSFFRGRSYEQYF
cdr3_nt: TGTGCCAGCAGCTCCTTTTTCAGGGGGCGCTCCTACGAGCAGTACTTC

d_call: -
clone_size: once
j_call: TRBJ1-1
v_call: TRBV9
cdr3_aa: CASSVSGAPGHGTEAFF
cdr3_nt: TGTGCCAGCAGCGTTTCGGGTGCACCGGGTCATGGCACTGAAGCTTTCTTT

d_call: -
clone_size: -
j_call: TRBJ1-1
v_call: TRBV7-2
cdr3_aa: CASSLSMNTEAFF
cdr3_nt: TGTGCCAGCAGCTTGAGCATGAACACTGAAGCTTTCTTT

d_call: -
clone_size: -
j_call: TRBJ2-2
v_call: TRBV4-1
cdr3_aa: CASSQVDYGSRHTGELFF
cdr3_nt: TGCGCCAGCAGCCAAGTGGATTACGGGAGCCGCCACACCGGGGAGCTGTTTTTT

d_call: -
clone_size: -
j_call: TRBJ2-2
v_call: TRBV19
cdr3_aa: CATYRVLGELFF
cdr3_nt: TGTGCCACTTACAGGGTCCTCGGGGAGCTGTTTTTT

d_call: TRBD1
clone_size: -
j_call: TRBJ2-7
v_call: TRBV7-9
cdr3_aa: CASSPGTGNYEQYF
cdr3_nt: TGTGCCAGCAGCCCTGGGACAGGGAACTACGAGCAGTACTTC

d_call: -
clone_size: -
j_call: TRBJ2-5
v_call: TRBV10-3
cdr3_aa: CAISAGERVETQYF
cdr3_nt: TGTGCCATCAGTGCGGGGGAAAGAGTAGAGACCCAGTACTTC

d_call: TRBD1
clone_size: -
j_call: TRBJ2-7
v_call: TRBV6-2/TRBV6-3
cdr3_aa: CASSNDGTGRYEQYF
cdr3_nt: TGTGCCAGCAGTAACGACGGGACAGGGCGATACGAGCAGTACTTC

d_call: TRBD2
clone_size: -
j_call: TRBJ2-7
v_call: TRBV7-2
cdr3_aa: CASSPTSGRSGEQYF
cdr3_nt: TGTGCCAGCAGCCCCACTAGCGGGAGATCAGGCGAGCAGTACTTC

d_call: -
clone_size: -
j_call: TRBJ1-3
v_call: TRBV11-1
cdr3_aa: CASSFSGFSGNTIYF
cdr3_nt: TGTGCCAGCAGCTTCTCGGGTTTCTCTGGAAACACCATATATTTT

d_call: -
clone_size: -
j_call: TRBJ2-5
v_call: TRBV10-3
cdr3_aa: CARGVLAEGETQYF
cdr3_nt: TGTGCCAGGGGGGTGTTGGCGGAAGGGGAGACCCAGTACTTC

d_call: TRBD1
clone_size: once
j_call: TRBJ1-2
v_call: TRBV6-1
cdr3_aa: CASSEGQGAYGYTF
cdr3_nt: TGTGCCAGCAGTGAAGGACAGGGGGCTTATGGCTACACCTTC

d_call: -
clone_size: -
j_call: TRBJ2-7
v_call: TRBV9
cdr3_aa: CASSPLAERVLGEQYF
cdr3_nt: TGTGCCAGCAGCCCCCTGGCGGAGAGGGTTTTGGGCGAGCAGTACTTC

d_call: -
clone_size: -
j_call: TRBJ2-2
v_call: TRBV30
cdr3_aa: CAWSGLATGELFF
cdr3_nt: TGTGCCTGGAGTGGTCTGGCAACCGGGGAGCTGTTTTTT

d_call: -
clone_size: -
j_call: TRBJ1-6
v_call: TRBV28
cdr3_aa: CASSENNSPLHF
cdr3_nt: TGTGCCAGCAGCGAGAATAATTCACCCCTCCACTTT

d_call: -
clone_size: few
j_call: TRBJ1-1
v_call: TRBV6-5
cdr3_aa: CASSRQTDTEAFF
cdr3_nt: TGTGCCAGCAGCAGACAGACCGACACTGAAGCTTTCTTT

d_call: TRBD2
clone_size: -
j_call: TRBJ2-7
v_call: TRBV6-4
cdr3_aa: CASSDSRAGGPYEQYF
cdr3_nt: TGTGCCAGCAGTGACTCGAGGGCGGGAGGGCCCTACGAGCAGTACTTC

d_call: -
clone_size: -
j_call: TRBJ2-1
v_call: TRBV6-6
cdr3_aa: CASSRGGDFYNEQFF
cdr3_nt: TGTGCCAGCAGCCGAGGCGGGGACTTCTACAATGAGCAGTTCTTC

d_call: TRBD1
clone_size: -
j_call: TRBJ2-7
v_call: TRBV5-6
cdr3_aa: CASSGTGGREQYF
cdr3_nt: TGTGCCAGCAGCGGGACAGGGGGCCGCGAGCAGTACTTC

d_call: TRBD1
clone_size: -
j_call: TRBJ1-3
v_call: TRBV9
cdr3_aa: CASSVDPTGSSGNTIYF
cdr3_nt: TGTGCCAGCAGCGTAGATCCGACAGGGAGCTCTGGAAACACCATATATTTT

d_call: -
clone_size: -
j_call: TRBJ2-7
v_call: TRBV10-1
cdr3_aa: CASSEYPGRGGYEQYF
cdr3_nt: TGCGCCAGCAGTGAGTACCCAGGAAGAGGGGGCTACGAGCAGTACTTC

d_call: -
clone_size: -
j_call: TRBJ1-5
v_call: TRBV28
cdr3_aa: CASSSYQPQHF
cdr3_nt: TGTGCCAGCAGTTCATATCAGCCCCAGCATTTT

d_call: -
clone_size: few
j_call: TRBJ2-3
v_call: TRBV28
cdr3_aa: CASGRGPDTQYF
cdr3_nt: TGTGCCAGCGGCAGGGGCCCAGATACGCAGTATTTT

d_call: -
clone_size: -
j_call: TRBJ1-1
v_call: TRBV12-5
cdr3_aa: CASGLAYSGSEAFF
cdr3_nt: TGTGCTAGTGGTTTGGCATACTCAGGGTCTGAAGCTTTCTTT

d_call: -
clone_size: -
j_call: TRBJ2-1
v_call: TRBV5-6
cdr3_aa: CASTSVLGRAQFF
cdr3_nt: TGTGCCAGCACCAGCGTTCTCGGCCGCGCGCAGTTCTTC

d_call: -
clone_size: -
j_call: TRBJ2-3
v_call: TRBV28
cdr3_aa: CASSTHRSSTDTQYF
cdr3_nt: TGTGCCAGCAGCACCCACAGGTCCAGCACAGATACGCAGTATTTT

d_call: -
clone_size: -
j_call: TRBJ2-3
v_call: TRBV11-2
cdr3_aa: CASSFLQGSTDTQYF
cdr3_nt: TGTGCCAGCAGCTTTTTACAGGGTAGCACAGATACGCAGTATTTT

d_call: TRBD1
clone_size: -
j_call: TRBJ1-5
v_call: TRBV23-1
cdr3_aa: CASSRRDRGRPGNQPQHF
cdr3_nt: TGCGCCAGCAGTCGACGGGACAGGGGGCGTCCTGGGAATCAGCCCCAGCATTTT

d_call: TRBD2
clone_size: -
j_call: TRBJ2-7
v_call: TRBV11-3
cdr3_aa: CASSSSGTSGYEQYF
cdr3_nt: TGTGCCAGCAGCTCGTCCGGGACTAGCGGGTACGAGCAGTACTTC

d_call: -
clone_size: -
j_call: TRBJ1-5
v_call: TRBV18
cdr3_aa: CASSPDTGGDQPQHF
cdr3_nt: TGTGCCAGCTCTCCAGACACCGGGGGGGATCAGCCCCAGCATTTT

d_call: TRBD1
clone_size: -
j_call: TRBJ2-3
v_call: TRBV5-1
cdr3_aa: CASSWPDRGRTDTQYF
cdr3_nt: TGCGCCAGCAGCTGGCCCGACAGGGGGAGGACAGATACGCAGTATTTT

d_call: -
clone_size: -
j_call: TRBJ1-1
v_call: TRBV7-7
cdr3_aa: CASRDGEESTEAFF
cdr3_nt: TGTGCTAGCAGAGATGGAGAGGAATCCACTGAAGCTTTCTTT

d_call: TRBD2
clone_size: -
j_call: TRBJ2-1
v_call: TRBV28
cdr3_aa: CASSSETSGRYEQFF
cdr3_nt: TGTGCCAGCAGTTCGGAGACTAGCGGGAGGTATGAGCAGTTCTTC

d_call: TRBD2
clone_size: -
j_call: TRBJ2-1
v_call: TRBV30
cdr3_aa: CAWSTGLAGGNEQFF
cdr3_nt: TGTGCCTGGAGTACGGGACTAGCGGGAGGGAATGAGCAGTTCTTC